This record concerns one T cell receptor beta chain sequence. The sample comes from a study of blood T cell repertoires in COVID-19. The wider study: Acute-phase and convalescent COVID-19 samples originated in the United States, Italy and Spain.

Original processing notes: Counts of nucleated cells, estimated from reference gene primer amplification, were obtained. Assay used: immunoSEQ multiplex PCR; TCRdb lists only in-frame clones, some missing. V, J and clone size reflect that table, while D and trimming were determined from the DNA. The sample carries about 270,000 clones, 91% recorded once. CDR1 MGHRA and CDR2 YSYEKL come from the germline V gene. The CDR3 has 14 amino acids. Trimming removed 4 bases from V and 2 bases from J, with 11 bases in between. Recruits, aged roughly 18 to 95 years, lived in 20 to 30 US areas. Participant reports of clinical history set cohort assignment.

The chain couples TRBV4-1 to TRBJ1-2, with D uncertain. The sequenced sample was PBMCs or T cells enriched from blood (not recorded which). The sequence was collected from a man in his forties or fifties who had been exposed to COVID-19. The CDR3 DNA follows: TGCGCCAGCAGCCCTCCGGCGGAGAACTATGGCTACACCTTC. Amino acid sequence: CASSPPAENYGYTF.